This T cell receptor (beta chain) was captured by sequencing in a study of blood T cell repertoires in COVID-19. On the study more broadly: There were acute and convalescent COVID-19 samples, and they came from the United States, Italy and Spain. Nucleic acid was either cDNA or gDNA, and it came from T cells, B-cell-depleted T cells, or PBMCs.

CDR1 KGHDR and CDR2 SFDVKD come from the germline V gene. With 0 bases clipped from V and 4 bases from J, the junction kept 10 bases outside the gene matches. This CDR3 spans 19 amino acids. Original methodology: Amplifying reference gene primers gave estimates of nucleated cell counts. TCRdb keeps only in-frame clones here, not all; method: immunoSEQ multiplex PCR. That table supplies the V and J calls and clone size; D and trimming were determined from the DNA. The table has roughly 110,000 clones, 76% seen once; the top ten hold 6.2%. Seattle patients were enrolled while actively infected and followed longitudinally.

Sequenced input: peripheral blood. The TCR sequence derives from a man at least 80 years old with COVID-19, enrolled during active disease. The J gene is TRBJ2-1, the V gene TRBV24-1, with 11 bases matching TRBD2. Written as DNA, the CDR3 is TGTGCCACCAGTGATTTGCCCCTTAGCGGGAGGGGGGGGTACAATGAGCAGTTCTTC. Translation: CATSDLPLSGRGGYNEQFF.